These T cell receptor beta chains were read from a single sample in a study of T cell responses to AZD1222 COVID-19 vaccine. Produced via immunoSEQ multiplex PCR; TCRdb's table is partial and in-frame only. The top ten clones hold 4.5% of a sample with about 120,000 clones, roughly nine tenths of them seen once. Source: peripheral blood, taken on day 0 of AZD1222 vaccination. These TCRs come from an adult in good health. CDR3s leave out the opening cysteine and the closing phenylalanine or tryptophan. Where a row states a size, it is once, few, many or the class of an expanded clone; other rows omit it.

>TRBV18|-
ASSPRTGKETQY
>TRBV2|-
ASRGGDRVNEQF
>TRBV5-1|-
ASSFRGRGSSVDTQY
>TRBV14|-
ASSHWTGSEQY
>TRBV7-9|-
ASSMGQGSTDTQY
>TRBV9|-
ASSPRDRESEKLF
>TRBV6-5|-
ASSHLQRGYEQY
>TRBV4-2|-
ASSQGGAITEAF
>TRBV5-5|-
ASSFFQGATSGYT
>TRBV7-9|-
ASSLELAGDTQY
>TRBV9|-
ASSAGSTEAF
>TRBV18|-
ASSPPGQGARQAF
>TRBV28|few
ASSLIRGNQPQH
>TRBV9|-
ASSVEPVGAYNEQF
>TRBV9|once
ASSVTGDYGYT
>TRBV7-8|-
ASSLDPRASSSPLH
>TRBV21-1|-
ASSKVGRVTSNQPQH
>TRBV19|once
ASRSQGANPSHGYT
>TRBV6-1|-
ASSEASGSTNEKLF
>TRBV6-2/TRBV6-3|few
ASSYYPGLTQETQY
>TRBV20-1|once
SARWGNGYT
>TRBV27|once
ASSLYGLGAPQETQY
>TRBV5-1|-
ASSLSATMNTEAF
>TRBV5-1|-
ASSLGQGALETQY
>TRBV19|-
ASSGPFTGGLGNEQF
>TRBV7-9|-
ASSPGQGGYGYT
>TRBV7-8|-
ASSFNQAYEQY
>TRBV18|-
ASSPPRQTNTEAF
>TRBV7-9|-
ASSYPRGSRDEQY
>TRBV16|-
ASSELSLNTEAF
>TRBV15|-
ATSPTGNSGNTIY
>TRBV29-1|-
SVVGRGEKLF
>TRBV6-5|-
ASSYSETAYTEAF